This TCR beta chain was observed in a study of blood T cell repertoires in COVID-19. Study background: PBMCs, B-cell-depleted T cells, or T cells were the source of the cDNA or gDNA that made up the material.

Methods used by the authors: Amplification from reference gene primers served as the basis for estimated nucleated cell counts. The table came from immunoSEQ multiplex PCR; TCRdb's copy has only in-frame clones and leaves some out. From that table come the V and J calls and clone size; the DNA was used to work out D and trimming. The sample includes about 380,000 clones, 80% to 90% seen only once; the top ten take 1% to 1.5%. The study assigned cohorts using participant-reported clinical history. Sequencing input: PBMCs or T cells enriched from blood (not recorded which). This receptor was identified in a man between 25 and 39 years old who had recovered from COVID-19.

The CDR3 loop reads CASRRATSARPMNTEAFF. The CDR3 DNA reads as TGTGCCAGCAGGAGGGCAACATCCGCGCGGCCCATGAACACTGAAGCTTTCTTT. The chain employs TRBV27 and TRBJ1-1; D is unresolved. The CDR3 has 18 amino acids. Germline values: CDR1 MNHEY, CDR2 SMNVEV (reference sequence). V dropped 6 bases and J dropped 0 bases, with 23 bases sitting between them.